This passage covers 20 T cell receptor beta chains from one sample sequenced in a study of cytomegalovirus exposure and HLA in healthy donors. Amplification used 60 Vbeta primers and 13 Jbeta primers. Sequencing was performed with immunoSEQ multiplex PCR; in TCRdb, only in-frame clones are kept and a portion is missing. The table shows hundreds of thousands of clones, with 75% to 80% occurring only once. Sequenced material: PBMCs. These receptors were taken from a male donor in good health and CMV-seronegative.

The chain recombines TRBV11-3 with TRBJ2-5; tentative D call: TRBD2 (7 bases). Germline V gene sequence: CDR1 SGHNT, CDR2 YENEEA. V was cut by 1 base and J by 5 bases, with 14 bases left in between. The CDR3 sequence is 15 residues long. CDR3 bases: TGTGCCAGCAGCTTAGGGGGGGGGCAGGGTGAGACCCAGTACTTC. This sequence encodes CASSLGGGQGETQYF.

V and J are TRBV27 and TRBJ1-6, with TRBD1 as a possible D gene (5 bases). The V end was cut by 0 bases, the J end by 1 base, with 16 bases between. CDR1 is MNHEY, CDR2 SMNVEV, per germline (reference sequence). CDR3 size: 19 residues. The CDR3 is CASSLSVLRGMSYNSPLHF. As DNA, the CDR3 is TGTGCCAGCAGTTTATCGGTTCTAAGGGGTATGTCCTATAATTCACCCCTCCACTTT.

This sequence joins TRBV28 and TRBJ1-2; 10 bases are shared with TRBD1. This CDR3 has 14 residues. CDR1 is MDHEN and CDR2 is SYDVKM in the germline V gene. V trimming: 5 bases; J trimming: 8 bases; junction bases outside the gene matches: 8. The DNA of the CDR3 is TGTGCCAGCAGTGCAACGGGACAGGGGATAGGCTACACCTTC. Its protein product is CASSATGQGIGYTF.

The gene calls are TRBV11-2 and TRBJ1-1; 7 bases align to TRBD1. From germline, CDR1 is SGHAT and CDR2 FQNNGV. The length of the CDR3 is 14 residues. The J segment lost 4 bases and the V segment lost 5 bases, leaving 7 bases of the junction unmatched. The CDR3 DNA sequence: TGTGCCAGCAGCGAATGGACAGGAACCACTGAAGCTTTCTTT. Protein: CASSEWTGTTEAFF. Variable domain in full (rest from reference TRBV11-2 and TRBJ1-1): EAGVAQSPRYKIIEKRQSVAFWCNPISGHATLYWYQQILGQGPKLLIQFQNNGVVDDSQLPKDRFSAERLKGVDSTLKIQPAKLEDSAVYLCASSEWTGTTEAFFGQGTRLTVV.

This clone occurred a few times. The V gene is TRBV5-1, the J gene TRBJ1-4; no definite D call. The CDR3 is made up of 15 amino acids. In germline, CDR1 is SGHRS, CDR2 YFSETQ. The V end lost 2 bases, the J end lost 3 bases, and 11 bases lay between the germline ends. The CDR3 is CASSFLEAANEKLFF. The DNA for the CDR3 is TGCGCCAGCAGCTTCCTCGAGGCGGCTAATGAAAAACTGTTTTTT.

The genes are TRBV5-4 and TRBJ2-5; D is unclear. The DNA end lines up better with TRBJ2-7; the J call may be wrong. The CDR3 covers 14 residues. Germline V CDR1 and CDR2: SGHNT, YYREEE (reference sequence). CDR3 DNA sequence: TGTGCCAGCAGCTTGGGAACGTACGCCTACGAGCAGTACTTC. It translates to CASSLGTYAYEQYF.

DNA for the CDR3: TGTGCCAGCAGCCTAGGGACAGACAATGAGCAGTTCTTC. Translating gives CASSLGTDNEQFF. This chain uses TRBV14 with TRBJ2-1; 7 positions match TRBD1. Trimming removed 4 bases from V and 5 bases from J; junction bases left unmatched: 2. Germline-derived CDR1 and CDR2 are SGHDN and FVKESK. The CDR3 runs to 13 residues.

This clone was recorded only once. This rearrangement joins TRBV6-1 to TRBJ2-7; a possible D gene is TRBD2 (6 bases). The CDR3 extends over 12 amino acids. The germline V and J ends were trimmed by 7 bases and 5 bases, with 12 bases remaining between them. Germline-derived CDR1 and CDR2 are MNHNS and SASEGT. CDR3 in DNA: TGTGCCAGCACAGACGGGAGCCACGAGCAGTACTTC. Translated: CASTDGSHEQYF.

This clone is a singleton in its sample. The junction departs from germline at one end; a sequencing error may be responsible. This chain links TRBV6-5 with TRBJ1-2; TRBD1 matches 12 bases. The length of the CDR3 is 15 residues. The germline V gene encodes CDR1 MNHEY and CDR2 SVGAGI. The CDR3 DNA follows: TGTGCCAGCAGTTCCGGGACAGGGGGCGTCTATGGCCACACCTTC. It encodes CASSSGTGGVYGHTF.

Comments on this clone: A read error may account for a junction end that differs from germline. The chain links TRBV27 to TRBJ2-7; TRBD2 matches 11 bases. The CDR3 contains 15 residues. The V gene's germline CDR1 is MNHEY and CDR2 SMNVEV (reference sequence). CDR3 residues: CASSLGSGRVYGQYF. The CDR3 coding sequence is TGTGCCAGCAGTTTGGGTAGCGGGAGGGTCTACGGGCAGTACTTC.

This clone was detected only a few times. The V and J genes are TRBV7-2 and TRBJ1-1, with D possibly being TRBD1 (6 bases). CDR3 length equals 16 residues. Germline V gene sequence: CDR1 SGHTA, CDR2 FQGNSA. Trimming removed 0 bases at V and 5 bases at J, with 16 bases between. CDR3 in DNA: TGTGCCAGCAGCTTAGCGCTCGGAGGGGGGGGAACTGAAGCTTTCTTT. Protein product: CASSLALGGGGTEAFF.

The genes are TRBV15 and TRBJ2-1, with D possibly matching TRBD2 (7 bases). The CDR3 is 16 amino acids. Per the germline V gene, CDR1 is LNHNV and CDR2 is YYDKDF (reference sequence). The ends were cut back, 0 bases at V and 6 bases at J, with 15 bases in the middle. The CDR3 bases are TGTGCCACCAGCAGAGATCCCGGGGGGCTCATCAATGAGCAGTTCTTC. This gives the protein CATSRDPGGLINEQFF.

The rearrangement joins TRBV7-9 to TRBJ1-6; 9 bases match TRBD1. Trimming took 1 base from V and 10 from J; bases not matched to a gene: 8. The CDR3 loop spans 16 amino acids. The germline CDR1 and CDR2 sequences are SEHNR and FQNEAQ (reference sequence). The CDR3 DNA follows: TGTGCCAGCAGCTTAGTTGTTGGGACAGGGAACTCACCCCTCCACTTT. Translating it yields CASSLVVGTGNSPLHF.

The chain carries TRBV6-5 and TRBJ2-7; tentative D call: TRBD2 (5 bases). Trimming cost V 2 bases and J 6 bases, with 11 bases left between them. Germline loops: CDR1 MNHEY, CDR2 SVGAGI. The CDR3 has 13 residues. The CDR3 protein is CASSYTGSVEQYF. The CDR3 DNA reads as TGTGCCAGCAGTTACACGGGATCTGTCGAGCAGTACTTC.

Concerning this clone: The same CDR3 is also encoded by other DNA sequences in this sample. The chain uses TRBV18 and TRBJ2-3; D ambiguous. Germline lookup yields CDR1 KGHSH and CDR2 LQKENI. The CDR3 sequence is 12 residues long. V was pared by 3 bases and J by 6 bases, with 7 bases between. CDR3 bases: TGTGCCAGCTCACCCGCCGGGGATACGCAGTATTTT. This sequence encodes CASSPAGDTQYF.

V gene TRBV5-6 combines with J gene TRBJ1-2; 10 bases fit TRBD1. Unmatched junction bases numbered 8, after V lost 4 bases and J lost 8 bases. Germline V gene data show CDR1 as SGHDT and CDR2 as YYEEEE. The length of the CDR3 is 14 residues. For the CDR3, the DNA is TGTGCCAGCAGCCGGGACAGGGGAAATGTGGGCTACACCTTC. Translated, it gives CASSRDRGNVGYTF.

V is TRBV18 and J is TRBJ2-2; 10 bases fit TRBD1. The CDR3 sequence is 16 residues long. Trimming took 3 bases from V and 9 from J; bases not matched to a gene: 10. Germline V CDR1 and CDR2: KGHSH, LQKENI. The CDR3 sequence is CASSPLTGGDRWELFF. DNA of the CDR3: TGTGCCAGCTCACCCCTGACAGGGGGCGATCGTTGGGAGCTGTTTTTT.

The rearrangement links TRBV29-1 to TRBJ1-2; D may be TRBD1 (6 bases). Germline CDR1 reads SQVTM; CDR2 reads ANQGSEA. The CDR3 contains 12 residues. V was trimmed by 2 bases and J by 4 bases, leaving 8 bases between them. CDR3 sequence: CSVEQGSYGYTF. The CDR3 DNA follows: TGCAGCGTTGAACAGGGGAGCTATGGCTACACCTTC.

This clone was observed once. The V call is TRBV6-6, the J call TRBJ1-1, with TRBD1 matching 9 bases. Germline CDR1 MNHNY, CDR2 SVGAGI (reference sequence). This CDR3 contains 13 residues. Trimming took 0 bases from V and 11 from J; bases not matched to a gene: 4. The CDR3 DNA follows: TGTGCCAGCAGTTACTCGAGACAGGGGGAGGCTTTCTTT. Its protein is CASSYSRQGEAFF.

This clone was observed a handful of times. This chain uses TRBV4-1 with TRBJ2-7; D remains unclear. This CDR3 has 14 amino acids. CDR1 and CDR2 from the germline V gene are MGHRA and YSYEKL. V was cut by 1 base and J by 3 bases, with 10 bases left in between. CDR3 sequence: CASSQAQEYYEQYF. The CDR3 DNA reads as TGCGCCAGCAGCCAAGCCCAAGAGTACTACGAGCAGTACTTC.